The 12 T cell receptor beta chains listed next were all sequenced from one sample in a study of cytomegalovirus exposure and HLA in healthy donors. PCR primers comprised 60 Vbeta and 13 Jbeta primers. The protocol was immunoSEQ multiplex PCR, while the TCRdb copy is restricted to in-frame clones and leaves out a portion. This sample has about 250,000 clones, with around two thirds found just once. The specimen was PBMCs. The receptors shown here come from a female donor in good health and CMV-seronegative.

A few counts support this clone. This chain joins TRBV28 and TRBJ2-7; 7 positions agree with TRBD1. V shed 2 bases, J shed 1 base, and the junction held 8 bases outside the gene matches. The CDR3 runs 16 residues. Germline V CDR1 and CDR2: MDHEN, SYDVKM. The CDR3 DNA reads TGTGCCAGCAGTTTAACCGACAGGGATGGGTCCTACGAGCAGTACTTC. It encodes CASSLTDRDGSYEQYF.

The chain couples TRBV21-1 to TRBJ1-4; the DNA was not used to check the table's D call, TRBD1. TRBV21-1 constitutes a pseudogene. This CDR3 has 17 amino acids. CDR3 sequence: CASSKVAEQGSGEKLFF. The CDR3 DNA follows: TGTGCCAGCAGCAAAGTGGCTGAACAGGGAAGCGGTGAAAAACTGTTTTTT.

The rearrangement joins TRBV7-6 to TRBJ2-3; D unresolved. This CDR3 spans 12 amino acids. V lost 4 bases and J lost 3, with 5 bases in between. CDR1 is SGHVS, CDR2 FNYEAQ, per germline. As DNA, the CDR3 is TGTGCCAGCAGCTCCCATACAGATACGCAGTATTTT. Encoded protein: CASSSHTDTQYF.

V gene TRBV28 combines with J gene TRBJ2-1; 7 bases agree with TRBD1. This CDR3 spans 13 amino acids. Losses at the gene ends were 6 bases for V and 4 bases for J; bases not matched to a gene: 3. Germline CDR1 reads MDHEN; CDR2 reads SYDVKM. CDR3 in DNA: TGTGCCAGCAGCTACAGGGGTTACAATGAGCAGTTCTTC. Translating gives CASSYRGYNEQFF.

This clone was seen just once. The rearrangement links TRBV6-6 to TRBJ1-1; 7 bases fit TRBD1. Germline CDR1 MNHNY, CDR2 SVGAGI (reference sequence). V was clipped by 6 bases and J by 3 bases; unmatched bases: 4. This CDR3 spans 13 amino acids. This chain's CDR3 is CASSRDRDTEAFF. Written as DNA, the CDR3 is TGTGCCAGCAGCCGCGACAGGGACACTGAAGCTTTCTTT.

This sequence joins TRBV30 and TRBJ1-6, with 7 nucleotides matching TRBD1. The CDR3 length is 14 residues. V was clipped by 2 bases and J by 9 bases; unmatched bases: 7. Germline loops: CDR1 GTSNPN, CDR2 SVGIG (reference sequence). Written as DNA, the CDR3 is TGTGCCTGGAGTCCGACAGGGTCCGGTTCACCCCTCCACTTT. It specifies CAWSPTGSGSPLHF.

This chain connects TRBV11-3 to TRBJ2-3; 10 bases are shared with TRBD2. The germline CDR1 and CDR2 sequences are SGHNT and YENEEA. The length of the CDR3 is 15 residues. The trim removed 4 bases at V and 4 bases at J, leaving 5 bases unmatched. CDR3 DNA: TGTGCCAGCAGCTGGCTAGCGGGAGTACCAGATACGCAGTATTTT. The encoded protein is CASSWLAGVPDTQYF.

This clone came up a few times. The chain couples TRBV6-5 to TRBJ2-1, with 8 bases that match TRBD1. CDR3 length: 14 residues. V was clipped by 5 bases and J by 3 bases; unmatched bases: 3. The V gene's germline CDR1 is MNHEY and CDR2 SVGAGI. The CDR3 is CASSQGADYNEQFF. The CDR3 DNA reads TGTGCCAGCAGTCAGGGGGCTGACTACAATGAGCAGTTCTTC.

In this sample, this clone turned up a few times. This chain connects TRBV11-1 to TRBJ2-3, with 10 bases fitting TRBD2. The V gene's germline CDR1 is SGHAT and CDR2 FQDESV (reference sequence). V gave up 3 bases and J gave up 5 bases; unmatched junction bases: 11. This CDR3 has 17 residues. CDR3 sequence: CASSLGTSGRAKDTQYF. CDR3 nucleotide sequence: TGTGCCAGCAGCTTGGGAACCAGCGGGAGGGCCAAAGATACGCAGTATTTT.

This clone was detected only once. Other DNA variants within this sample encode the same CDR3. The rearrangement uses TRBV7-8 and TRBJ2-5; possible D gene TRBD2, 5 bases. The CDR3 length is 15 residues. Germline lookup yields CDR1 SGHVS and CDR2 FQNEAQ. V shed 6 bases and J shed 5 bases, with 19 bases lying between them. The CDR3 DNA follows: TGTGCCAGCAGTAAGGAGGCCGGGGAGCGGGAGACCCAGTACTTC. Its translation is CASSKEAGERETQYF.

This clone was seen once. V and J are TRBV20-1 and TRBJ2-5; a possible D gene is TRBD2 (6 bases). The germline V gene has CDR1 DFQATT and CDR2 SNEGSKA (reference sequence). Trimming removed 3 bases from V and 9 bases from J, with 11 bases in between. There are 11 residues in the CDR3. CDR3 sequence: CSASPPGAQYF. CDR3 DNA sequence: TGCAGTGCTAGTCCCCCGGGGGCCCAGTACTTC.

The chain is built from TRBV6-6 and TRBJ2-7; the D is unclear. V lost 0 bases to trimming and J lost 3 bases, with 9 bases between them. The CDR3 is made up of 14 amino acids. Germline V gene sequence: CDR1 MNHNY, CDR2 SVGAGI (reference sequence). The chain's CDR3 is CASSYSRFGYEQYF. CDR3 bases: TGTGCCAGCAGTTACTCGAGATTCGGCTACGAGCAGTACTTC.